The 28 T cell receptor beta chains in this list originate from one sample, sequenced in a study of blood T cell repertoires in COVID-19. Sequenced by immunoSEQ multiplex PCR; TCRdb stores in-frame clones only, minus some. The repertoire holds about 150,000 clones, with 87% as singletons. Source material: PBMCs or T cells enriched from blood (not recorded which). The receptors originated from a woman between 45 and 65 years old who had recovered from COVID-19.

This clone was seen a handful of times. Other nucleotide sequences in the sample specify the same CDR3. V gene TRBV6-4 combines with J gene TRBJ1-4, with 8 bases identical to TRBD1. Looked up from germline, CDR1 is MRHNA and CDR2 is SNTAGT. The CDR3 sequence is 14 residues long. The J segment lost 6 bases and the V segment lost 6 bases, leaving 6 bases of the junction unmatched. The CDR3: CASSSGTGDEKLFF. DNA for the CDR3: TGTGCCAGCAGCTCCGGGACAGGCGATGAAAAACTGTTTTTT.

This chain joins TRBV5-1 and TRBJ2-7, with 12 bases identical to TRBD2. The CDR3 has 15 residues. CDR1 SGHRS and CDR2 YFSETQ come from the germline V gene. J lost 3 bases, V lost 4 bases, and 5 bases had no gene match. CDR3 protein: CASSQLLAGGYEQYF. CDR3 sequence (DNA): TGCGCCAGCAGCCAACTACTAGCGGGAGGCTACGAGCAGTACTTC.

The chain employs TRBV5-4 and TRBJ2-1; the D is unclear. The CDR3 runs to 15 residues. CDR1 SGHNT and CDR2 YYREEE come from the germline V gene (reference sequence). Trimming stripped 4 bases from V and 0 bases from J, with 11 bases between. Here the CDR3 reads CASSATASSYNEQFF. CDR3 DNA sequence: TGTGCCAGCAGCGCCACAGCAAGCTCCTACAATGAGCAGTTCTTC.

This chain uses TRBV2 with TRBJ1-2, with D perhaps TRBD1 (6 bases). The CDR3 loop spans 12 amino acids. In germline, CDR1 is SNHLY, CDR2 FYNNEI. Trimming pared 6 bases from V and 6 bases from J, leaving 11 bases between. CDR3 sequence reads: CASSTGFDGYTF. The CDR3 bases are TGTGCCAGCAGCACAGGGTTTGATGGCTACACCTTC.

This clone is deemed medium-sized. This chain links TRBV6-1 with TRBJ2-7; the D gene is possibly TRBD2 (7 bases). Germline values: CDR1 MNHNS, CDR2 SASEGT. This CDR3 is built from 15 residues. V lost 1 base to trimming and J lost 0 bases, with 10 bases between them. CDR3 protein: CASSEEGGGSYEQYF. The CDR3, as DNA: TGTGCCAGCAGTGAAGAGGGGGGGGGCTCCTACGAGCAGTACTTC.

This clone was seen only a few times. The chain links TRBV6-1 to TRBJ1-2, with a weak D call TRBD1 (5 bases). CDR3 length equals 11 residues. The germline gives CDR1 MNHNS, CDR2 SASEGT. Trimming left V 2 bases short and J 7 bases short, with 5 bases between. The CDR3 sequence: CASSERGGYTF. DNA for the CDR3: TGTGCCAGCAGTGAAAGGGGTGGCTACACCTTC.

V and J are TRBV6-5 and TRBJ1-2; TRBD1 might be the D (6 bases). V was trimmed by 0 bases and J by 7 bases, leaving 15 bases between them. The germline V gene has CDR1 MNHEY and CDR2 SVGAGI. This CDR3 comprises 15 residues. The CDR3 reads CASSYSFQGNRGYTF. The CDR3 DNA is TGTGCCAGCAGTTACTCGTTTCAGGGGAATCGTGGCTACACCTTC.

The chain combines TRBV7-9 with TRBJ2-7, with D possibly matching TRBD1 (6 bases). V lost 5 bases and J 11 bases, leaving 19 bases between the germline ends. The length of the CDR3 is 13 residues. Germline loops: CDR1 SEHNR, CDR2 FQNEAQ (reference sequence). Here the CDR3 DNA reads TGTGCCAGCAGCCCCGTTTCAGCGCAGGGGAAGTACTTC. Its protein is CASSPVSAQGKYF.

This clone was detected only once. The V gene is TRBV18, the J gene TRBJ2-5; 7 nucleotides align to TRBD2. Germline V gene lookup returns CDR1 KGHSH and CDR2 LQKENI. Trimming cost V 6 bases and J 2 bases; bases outside gene matches: 6. There are 14 residues in the CDR3. The CDR3 protein is CASSGGGEQETQYF. CDR3 DNA sequence: TGTGCCAGCTCCGGCGGGGGAGAACAAGAGACCCAGTACTTC.

The chain couples TRBV6-1 to TRBJ1-1; perhaps TRBD1 as D (5 bases). The germline V gene encodes CDR1 MNHNS and CDR2 SASEGT. The CDR3 loop spans 15 amino acids. Trimming removed 2 bases at V and 4 bases at J, with 14 bases between. CDR3 protein: CASSERRGSGTEAFF. The CDR3 DNA reads as TGTGCCAGCAGTGAACGGCGGGGGTCGGGCACTGAAGCTTTCTTT.

The V call is TRBV7-9, the J call TRBJ2-5, with D maybe TRBD1 (6 bases). CDR1 SEHNR and CDR2 FQNEAQ come from the germline V gene (reference sequence). The CDR3 is 15 residues long. V lost 1 base and J 5 bases, leaving 14 bases between the germline ends. The CDR3 DNA sequence: TGTGCCAGCAGCTTAGGGACAGTTAGAGGGGAGACCCAGTACTTC. This gives the protein CASSLGTVRGETQYF.

V gene TRBV6-1 combines with J gene TRBJ2-7; D may be TRBD2 (6 bases). This CDR3 has 12 residues. V gave up 4 bases and J gave up 7 bases, with 11 bases separating them. Germline CDR1 MNHNS, CDR2 SASEGT. CDR3 bases: TGTGCCAGCAGTGCGGGGGATTTGGAGCAGTACTTC. Protein sequence: CASSAGDLEQYF.

CDR3 in amino acids: CASTRRPLAPPYSNQPQHF. The CDR3 DNA is TGTGCCAGCACTAGGAGGCCTCTCGCACCCCCCTATAGCAATCAGCCCCAGCATTTT. The rearrangement links TRBV28 to TRBJ1-5; D unclear. Germline lookup yields CDR1 MDHEN and CDR2 SYDVKM. CDR3 length: 19 amino acids. With 7 bases removed from V and 0 bases from J, the gap between germline ends came to 25 bases.

This chain connects TRBV30 to TRBJ2-5, with 7 bases matching TRBD1. The V gene end was trimmed by 0 bases and the J gene end by 4 bases; junction bases not matched to a gene: 8. The germline CDR1 and CDR2 sequences are GTSNPN and SVGIG (reference sequence). CDR3 length equals 15 residues. CDR3: CAWSVPAGGGETQYF. In DNA form, the CDR3 reads TGTGCCTGGAGTGTACCGGCAGGGGGTGGAGAGACCCAGTACTTC.

V gene TRBV25-1 combines with J gene TRBJ1-1, with D maybe TRBD1 (6 bases). The V gene lost 4 bases and the J gene lost 5 bases, with 11 bases spanning the gap. The length of the CDR3 is 13 residues. Per germline, CDR1 MGHDK and CDR2 SYGVNS. The CDR3 region has the DNA TGTGCCAGCAGTGCACAGGGTAGTACTGAAGCTTTCTTT. It codes for CASSAQGSTEAFF.

J is TRBJ1-3 and V is TRBV5-5, with 8 bases fitting TRBD1. The CDR3 runs 17 residues. CDR1 and CDR2 from the germline V gene are SGHKS and YYEKEE (reference sequence). The J segment lost 0 bases and the V segment lost 4 bases, leaving 9 bases of the junction unmatched. The CDR3 spells CASSSLGQAYSGNTIYF. CDR3 nucleotides: TGTGCCAGCAGCAGCCTGGGACAGGCTTACTCTGGAAACACCATATATTTT.

The rearrangement joins TRBV7-2 to TRBJ2-1; 8 positions agree with TRBD2. CDR1 is SGHTA, CDR2 FQGNSA, per germline. The CDR3 consists of 15 residues. The V gene end was trimmed by 5 bases and the J gene end by 3 bases; junction bases not matched to a gene: 6. The CDR3 sequence is CASSQFSGNYNEQFF. The CDR3 DNA reads TGTGCCAGCAGCCAATTTAGCGGGAACTACAATGAGCAGTTCTTC.

This chain connects TRBV20-1 to TRBJ2-2, with 7 bases lining up with TRBD2. Per the germline V gene, CDR1 is DFQATT and CDR2 is SNEGSKA (reference sequence). The CDR3 runs to 17 residues. The trim removed 3 bases at V and 1 base at J, leaving 11 bases unmatched. CDR3 bases: TGCAGTGCTAGTCGCCGGGGGGAACACCGGAACACCGGGGAGCTGTTTTTT. Translated: CSASRRGEHRNTGELFF.

This chain uses TRBV28 with TRBJ1-5; 10 bases are a match to TRBD1. With V trimmed by 5 bases and J by 5 bases, 15 bases remained unmatched. Germline V CDR1 and CDR2: MDHEN, SYDVKM. The CDR3 is made up of 18 amino acids. The CDR3, as DNA: TGTGCCAGCAGTACGGTAACCCGGGACAGGGGAAAGTATCAGCCCCAGCATTTT. Translation: CASSTVTRDRGKYQPQHF.

The J gene is TRBJ1-1, the V gene TRBV7-9; D is ambiguous. There are 14 residues in the CDR3. Germline loops: CDR1 SEHNR, CDR2 FQNEAQ (reference sequence). V lost 3 bases and J 3 bases, leaving 11 bases between the germline ends. CDR3 nucleotides: TGTGCCAGCAGCTTCACCCCTCCGGACACTGAAGCTTTCTTT. Encoded protein: CASSFTPPDTEAFF.

This rearrangement joins TRBV5-6 to TRBJ1-5; D perhaps matches TRBD1 (6 bases). The CDR3 contains 17 residues. The V gene's germline CDR1 is SGHDT and CDR2 YYEEEE. The V gene lost 0 bases and the J gene lost 7 bases, with 20 bases spanning the gap. This chain's CDR3 is CASSLGAGASTLQPQHF. The CDR3, as DNA: TGTGCCAGCAGCTTGGGGGCGGGGGCGAGCACCTTACAGCCCCAGCATTTT.

This clone was observed a handful of times. This chain connects TRBV9 to TRBJ1-1; tentative D call: TRBD1 (5 bases). The CDR3 loop spans 13 amino acids. CDR1 and CDR2 (germline): SGDLS, YYNGEE. The V and J ends lost 3 bases and 8 bases respectively, with 14 bases between them. CDR3: CASSAGGGKEAFF. The DNA for the CDR3 is TGTGCCAGCAGCGCGGGGGGAGGGAAAGAAGCTTTCTTT.

J is TRBJ1-5 and V is TRBV19; perhaps TRBD1 as D (5 bases). The CDR3 consists of 16 residues. Between the trimmed V and J ends, which lost 4 bases and 6 bases, there was a span of 19 bases. Germline CDR1 reads LNHDA; CDR2 reads SQIVND (reference sequence). The CDR3 loop is CASSTLLAGSGQPQHF. In nucleotides, the CDR3 is TGTGCCAGTAGTACTCTGCTGGCAGGGTCAGGTCAGCCCCAGCATTTT.

The genes are TRBV6-4 and TRBJ2-1; perhaps TRBD1 as D (5 bases). There are 15 residues in the CDR3. Trimming pared 2 bases from V and 6 bases from J, leaving 14 bases between. The germline V gene has CDR1 MRHNA and CDR2 SNTAGT. The CDR3 bases are TGTGCCAGCAGTGACACTCACAAGACAGTCAATGAGCAGTTCTTC. Translated, it gives CASSDTHKTVNEQFF.

This clone was picked up one time. This chain joins TRBV15 and TRBJ2-5; the D is unclear. Deletions cut 2 bases from V and 3 bases from J, with 4 bases between. The CDR3 has 12 residues. CDR1 and CDR2 (germline): LNHNV, YYDKDF (reference sequence). For the CDR3, the DNA is TGTGCCACCAGCAGACAGAAAGAGACCCAGTACTTC. It codes for CATSRQKETQYF.

This clone has a handful of counts. This chain connects TRBV6-2 or TRBV6-3 to TRBJ2-7; 7 nucleotides match TRBD2. Per germline, CDR1 MNHEY and CDR2 SVGEGT. The CDR3 extends over 15 amino acids. Trimming cost V 5 bases and J 3 bases; bases outside gene matches: 10. The DNA of the CDR3 is TGTGCCAGCAGTCCCGGGAGCGGGACCTTCTACGAGCAGTACTTC. This translates into CASSPGSGTFYEQYF.

V usage is TRBV30 and J usage is TRBJ1-2; D perhaps matches TRBD1 (5 bases). V dropped 4 bases and J dropped 4 bases, with 10 bases sitting between them. The CDR3 consists of 12 residues. Germline lookup yields CDR1 GTSNPN and CDR2 SVGIG (reference sequence). The CDR3: CAWTGLPYGYTF. The CDR3 nucleotides are TGTGCCTGGACAGGGCTCCCCTATGGCTACACCTTC.

The chain joins TRBV11-3 to TRBJ1-3; D is perhaps TRBD1 (6 bases). The germline CDR1 and CDR2 sequences are SGHNT and YENEEA. The CDR3 contains 16 residues. V shed 5 bases and J shed 3 bases, with 17 bases lying between them. The DNA for the CDR3 is TGTGCCAGCAGCCCCGGGACATTCGGCGGTGGAAACACCATATATTTT. Amino acids: CASSPGTFGGGNTIYF.